The 25 T cell receptor beta chains below all came from one sample that was sequenced in a study of CD8+ T cells in alopecia areata. TCR sequencing used cDNA made by reverse transcription of extracted RNA. This table comes from immunoSEQ multiplex PCR, and its TCRdb copy is limited to in-frame clones, with some not included. The data contain 150,000 or so clones, approximately 87% of them singletons. The starting material was CD8+ T cells sorted from blood, obtained at week 0. The source is a human donor with alopecia areata.

The rearrangement links TRBV27 to TRBJ2-5; 8 nucleotides align to TRBD2. With 2 bases clipped from V and 6 bases from J, the junction kept 14 bases outside the gene matches. This CDR3 spans 17 amino acids. Germline-derived CDR1 and CDR2 are MNHEY and SMNVEV (reference sequence). Here the CDR3 reads CASSLVGYSSGLKTQYF. CDR3 in DNA: TGTGCCAGCAGTTTAGTGGGTTACTCTAGCGGGCTAAAGACCCAGTACTTC.

The V gene is TRBV27, the J gene TRBJ1-1, with 9 bases fitting TRBD1. The CDR3 covers 15 residues. Germline loops: CDR1 MNHEY, CDR2 SMNVEV (reference sequence). V dropped 4 bases and J dropped 4; count of bases not matched to a gene: 7. This CDR3 is CASSSRTGEGTEAFF. In DNA form, the CDR3 reads TGTGCCAGCAGTTCCCGGACAGGGGAGGGCACTGAAGCTTTCTTT.

CDR3 sequence: CASSPRTDSYEQYF. The CDR3 nucleotides read TGTGCCAGCAGCCCACGGACAGACTCCTACGAGCAGTACTTC. The gene calls are TRBV7-9 and TRBJ2-7; D perhaps matches TRBD1 (6 bases). V was trimmed by 5 bases and J by 0 bases, leaving 11 bases between them. Germline CDR1 and CDR2: SEHNR and FQNEAQ (reference sequence). This CDR3 comprises 14 residues.

The chain is built from TRBV4-1 and TRBJ2-5, with TRBD2 identical over 11 bases. The end of the DNA fits TRBJ2-7 better, so the J call may be wrong. The CDR3 totals 16 residues. Germline loops: CDR1 MGHRA, CDR2 YSYEKL. The CDR3 loop is CASSQVGTSGAYEQYF. The CDR3 region has the DNA TGCGCCAGCAGCCAAGTGGGGACTAGCGGAGCCTACGAGCAGTACTTC.

The chain carries TRBV7-2 and TRBJ2-3, with 8 bases that match TRBD2. Germline values: CDR1 SGHTA, CDR2 FQGNSA. The CDR3 is 15 residues long. Unmatched junction bases numbered 11, after V lost 6 bases and J lost 6 bases. CDR3 protein: CASSSPGGVEDTQYF. The CDR3 DNA reads as TGTGCCAGCAGTTCCCCGGGGGGGGTAGAGGATACGCAGTATTTT.

The rearrangement links TRBV7-9 to TRBJ2-3, with D maybe TRBD1 (5 bases). Trimming removed 5 bases at V and 5 bases at J, with 8 bases between. Germline V gene lookup returns CDR1 SEHNR and CDR2 FQNEAQ (reference sequence). This CDR3 region has 12 residues. The CDR3 bases are TGTGCCAGCAGCGGGGCGATAGATACGCAGTATTTT. It yields the protein CASSGAIDTQYF.

This chain links TRBV7-9 with TRBJ2-3; D perhaps matches TRBD2 (5 bases). Germline V CDR1 and CDR2: SEHNR, FQNEAQ (reference sequence). Trimming removed 6 bases at V and 3 bases at J, with 19 bases between. There are 16 residues in the CDR3. The CDR3 DNA reads as TGTGCCAGCAGACACTCCCGAGGGCCCGGTACAGATACGCAGTATTTT. This encodes CASRHSRGPGTDTQYF.

This clone was detected only once. V is TRBV2 and J is TRBJ1-5; D gene uncertain. The V gene lost 3 bases and the J gene lost 1 base, with 10 bases spanning the gap. Germline V lookup: CDR1 SNHLY, CDR2 FYNNEI. The CDR3 spans 15 residues. CDR3 sequence reads: CASSDGVRSNQPQHF. As DNA, the CDR3 is TGTGCCAGCAGTGACGGGGTACGGAGCAATCAGCCCCAGCATTTT. Using reference TRBV2 and TRBJ1-5 for the parts outside the CDR3, the full variable domain is EPEVTQTPSHQVTQMGQEVILRCVPISNHLYFYWYRQILGQKVEFLVSFYNNEISEKSEIFDDQFSVERPDGSNFTLKIRSTKLEDSAMYFCASSDGVRSNQPQHFGDGTRLSIL.

The V gene is TRBV4-1, the J gene TRBJ2-3, with a possible D match to TRBD2 (5 bases). The germline V gene encodes CDR1 MGHRA and CDR2 YSYEKL. Trimming shortened V by 4 bases and J by 0 bases, and 8 bases separated the two germline ends. The CDR3 length is 14 residues. CDR3 DNA: TGCGCCAGCAGCCCTACGGGAAGCACAGATACGCAGTATTTT. Protein product: CASSPTGSTDTQYF.

V usage is TRBV4-1 and J usage is TRBJ2-1; 11 positions agree with TRBD2. Germline loops: CDR1 MGHRA, CDR2 YSYEKL. V shed 0 bases and J 8 bases; nucleotides not matched to a gene: 9. There are 17 residues in the CDR3. This CDR3 is CASSQDRWTSGLDEQFF. CDR3 nucleotides: TGCGCCAGCAGCCAAGATCGATGGACTAGCGGGTTGGATGAGCAGTTCTTC.

The chain employs TRBV27 and TRBJ2-2, with unresolved D. Germline CDR1 and CDR2: MNHEY and SMNVEV (reference sequence). The CDR3 length is 12 residues. The V end was cut by 3 bases, the J end by 10 bases, with 9 bases between. CDR3 nucleotides: TGTGCCAGCAGTTTTGGTAAAGCGGAGCTGTTTTTT. Encoded protein: CASSFGKAELFF.

This clone was seen once. The V and J genes are TRBV27 and TRBJ2-5; D might be TRBD2 (6 bases). In germline, CDR1 is MNHEY, CDR2 SMNVEV (reference sequence). Trimming removed 5 bases from V and 5 bases from J, with 15 bases in between. The CDR3 extends over 14 amino acids. CDR3 region: CASSEGGLGETQYF. The CDR3 bases are TGTGCCAGCAGTGAAGGAGGGCTAGGGGAGACCCAGTACTTC.

The chain links TRBV2 to TRBJ2-2; TRBD2 aligns across 11 bases. This CDR3 is 15 amino acids long. The germline V gene has CDR1 SNHLY and CDR2 FYNNEI. The CDR3 region is CGTSGGTSNTGELFF. The DNA for the CDR3 is TGTGGTACTAGCGGGGGCACGTCGAACACCGGGGAGCTGTTTTTT. Full variable domain (rest looked up from reference TRBV2 and TRBJ2-2): EPEVTQTPSHQVTQMGQEVILRCVPISNHLYFYWYRQILGQKVEFLVSFYNNEISEKSEIFDDQFSVERPDGSNFTLKIRSTKLEDSAMYFCGTSGGTSNTGELFFGEGSRLTVL.

V is TRBV30 and J is TRBJ1-2; possibly TRBD1 for D (5 bases). CDR1 GTSNPN and CDR2 SVGIG come from the germline V gene (reference sequence). The germline V and J ends were trimmed by 8 bases and 0 bases, with 7 bases remaining between them. This CDR3 spans 11 amino acids. Written as DNA, the CDR3 is TGTGCCGGGGCGGCTAACTATGGCTACACCTTC. Translating it yields CAGAANYGYTF. The variable domain in full, completed from reference TRBV30 and TRBJ1-2, reads SQTIHQWPATLVQPVGSPLSLECTVEGTSNPNLYWYRQAAGRGLQLLFYSVGIGQISSEVPQNLSASRPQDRQFILSSKKLLLSDSGFYLCAGAANYGYTFGSGTRLTVV.

This clone was seen a single time. J is TRBJ2-7 and V is TRBV19; 8 nucleotides agree with TRBD1. The CDR3 runs 15 residues. Unmatched junction bases numbered 8, after V lost 2 bases and J lost 5 bases. CDR1 LNHDA and CDR2 SQIVND come from the germline V gene (reference sequence). Here the CDR3 reads CASSIPRQGYDEQYF. CDR3 nucleotides: TGTGCCAGTAGTATACCGAGACAGGGGTATGACGAGCAGTACTTC.

The V call is TRBV27, the J call TRBJ2-5; D call uncertain. Germline V gives CDR1 MNHEY, CDR2 SMNVEV (reference sequence). The V and J ends lost 2 bases and 5 bases respectively, with 12 bases between them. CDR3 size: 14 residues. The CDR3, as DNA: TGTGCCAGCAGTTTACTGTTGGGTAGCGAGACCCAGTACTTC. This gives the protein CASSLLLGSETQYF.

The V gene is TRBV19, the J gene TRBJ1-1; TRBD1 is a possible D gene (5 bases). Germline lookup yields CDR1 LNHDA and CDR2 SQIVND (reference sequence). The CDR3 covers 14 residues. V was pared by 8 bases and J by 1 base, with 14 bases between. The CDR3 bases are TGTGCCAGTCATCAGGGCCCAAGGAACACTGAAGCTTTCTTT. It is translated as CASHQGPRNTEAFF.

This clone was found once. The rearrangement joins TRBV5-6 to TRBJ2-1, with D unresolved. The V end was cut by 0 bases, the J end by 0 bases, with 7 bases between. Germline CDR1 reads SGHDT; CDR2 reads YYEEEE. The CDR3 runs to 15 residues. CDR3 DNA: TGTGCCAGCAGCTTGGAAGGATACTCCTACAATGAGCAGTTCTTC. It yields the protein CASSLEGYSYNEQFF. The variable domain in full, with the rest retrieved from reference TRBV5-6 and TRBJ2-1, is DAGVTQSPTHLIKTRGQQVTLRCSPKSGHDTVSWYQQALGQGPQFIFQYYEEEERQRGNFPDRFSGHQFPNYSSELNVNALLLGDSALYLCASSLEGYSYNEQFFGPGTRLTVL.

The chain has TRBV30 and TRBJ2-3; 10 bases map to TRBD2. With V trimmed by 2 bases and J by 2 bases, 1 base remained unmatched. Germline V gene sequence: CDR1 GTSNPN, CDR2 SVGIG (reference sequence). There are 14 residues in the CDR3. CDR3 sequence (DNA): TGTGCCTGGAGTCTAGCGGGAGCCACAGATACGCAGTATTTT. It translates to CAWSLAGATDTQYF.

J is TRBJ2-4 and V is TRBV2; tentatively, D is TRBD1 (5 bases). The CDR3 totals 12 residues. Trimming shortened V by 6 bases and J by 5 bases, and 8 bases separated the two germline ends. The germline CDR1 and CDR2 sequences are SNHLY and FYNNEI. CDR3 nucleotide sequence: TGTGCCAGCAGATCGACAGAAAACATTCAGTACTTC. It codes for CASRSTENIQYF.

The chain combines TRBV7-6 with TRBJ1-1, with D possibly TRBD1 on 5 matching bases. V dropped 5 bases and J dropped 4 bases, with 17 bases sitting between them. The CDR3 is 15 residues long. Germline lookup yields CDR1 SGHVS and CDR2 FNYEAQ. The CDR3 DNA follows: TGTGCCAGCAGCCCCGGGGGGGGGTTCGGCACTGAAGCTTTCTTT. Translation: CASSPGGGFGTEAFF.

This clone was detected only once. The chain recombines TRBV5-8 with TRBJ2-2; D tentatively fits TRBD1 or TRBD2 (5 bases each). This CDR3 is 15 amino acids long. V was clipped by 4 bases and J by 0 bases, with 10 bases between them. CDR1 and CDR2 (germline): SGHTS, YDEGEE. CDR3 sequence (DNA): TGTGCCAGCAGCCCGGGACGGACGAACACCGGGGAGCTGTTTTTT. As protein: CASSPGRTNTGELFF.

The gene calls are TRBV28 and TRBJ2-2; unclear D gene. The CDR3 is 15 residues long. Germline V lookup: CDR1 MDHEN, CDR2 SYDVKM. Trimming took 3 bases from V and 1 from J, leaving 9 bases between them. Here the CDR3 reads CASSFGAENTGELFF. The CDR3 nucleotides read TGTGCCAGCAGTTTTGGTGCAGAGAACACCGGGGAGCTGTTTTTT.

V gene TRBV5-1 combines with J gene TRBJ2-1, with unresolved D. V was trimmed by 2 bases and J by 6 bases, leaving 18 bases between them. Germline V gives CDR1 SGHRS, CDR2 YFSETQ. CDR3 length: 16 residues. The CDR3 sequence is CASSFLSSGGVNEQFF. The CDR3 DNA sequence: TGCGCCAGCAGCTTTCTGTCTTCTGGTGGGGTCAATGAGCAGTTCTTC.

The chain recombines TRBV29-1 with TRBJ2-5, with 11 bases lining up with TRBD1. TRBJ2-7 explains the end of the DNA better; the J call may be wrong. The CDR3 totals 14 residues. Germline CDR1 and CDR2: SQVTM and ANQGSEA. The CDR3 protein is CSVALGQGAYEQYF. In DNA, the CDR3 is TGCAGCGTGGCGCTGGGACAGGGGGCCTACGAGCAGTACTTC.